This entry lists 26 T cell receptor beta chains sequenced from one sample in a study of cytomegalovirus exposure and HLA in healthy donors. The PCR contained 60 Vbeta and 13 Jbeta primers. Assay used: immunoSEQ multiplex PCR; TCRdb lists only in-frame clones, some missing. The sample records more than 65,000 clones, nearly 80% being singletons. The sample taken for sequencing was PBMCs. The receptors here all came from a female donor in good health and CMV-seronegative.

The CDR3 bases are TGTGCCAGCAGCTTAGGGGGACTAGCTAAAGAGACCCAGTACTTC. This codes for CASSLGGLAKETQYF. The V and J genes are TRBV7-2 and TRBJ2-5; 9 bases agree with TRBD2. This CDR3 is 15 amino acids long. Germline V gene lookup returns CDR1 SGHTA and CDR2 FQGNSA. V gave up 1 base and J gave up 3 bases; unmatched junction bases: 3.

This clone was counted a single time. The chain recombines TRBV18 with TRBJ2-5; a possible D gene is TRBD2 (6 bases). Germline CDR1 is KGHSH and CDR2 is LQKENI. Between the trimmed V and J ends, which lost 1 base and 0 bases, there was a span of 6 bases. The CDR3 covers 14 residues. CDR3 protein: CASSPRGDQETQYF. The CDR3 coding sequence is TGTGCCAGCTCACCACGGGGGGACCAAGAGACCCAGTACTTC. The full variable domain, its missing parts supplied by reference TRBV18 and TRBJ2-5, is NAGVMQNPRHLVRRRGQEARLRCSPMKGHSHVYWYRQLPEEGLKFMVYLQKENIIDESGMPKERFSAEFPKEGPSILRIQQVVRGDSAAYFCASSPRGDQETQYFGPGTRLLVL.

The chain carries TRBV4-1 and TRBJ1-2; D gene uncertain. The germline CDR1 and CDR2 sequences are MGHRA and YSYEKL. The CDR3 has 15 amino acids. The V end was cut by 4 bases, the J end by 2 bases, with 14 bases between. CDR3 coding DNA: TGCGCCAGCAGCCCAGAGACCGGGAGCAACTATGGCTACACCTTC. It translates to CASSPETGSNYGYTF.

This clone was counted a single time. This sequence joins TRBV9 and TRBJ2-1, with a tentative D call TRBD1 (5 bases). Germline V gives CDR1 SGDLS, CDR2 YYNGEE. CDR3 length: 14 residues. Trimming removed 4 bases from V and 4 bases from J, with 12 bases in between. CDR3 sequence: CASSTGLMYNEQFF. CDR3 bases: TGTGCCAGCAGCACAGGATTAATGTACAATGAGCAGTTCTTC.

The chain is built from TRBV12-5 and TRBJ2-1; 7 nucleotides align to TRBD1. The junction had 7 bases not matched to a gene; V was cut back by 7 bases and J by 7 bases. The CDR3 has 13 residues. From germline, CDR1 is LGHNT and CDR2 FRNRAP. The CDR3 DNA sequence: TGTGCTAGTGTCGAGACAGGGACGAATGAGCAGTTCTTC. Protein sequence: CASVETGTNEQFF.

This clone was found a few times. The V call is TRBV30, the J call TRBJ2-5; 8 bases map to TRBD1. CDR3 length: 14 residues. CDR1 is GTSNPN and CDR2 is SVGIG in the germline V gene (reference sequence). With V trimmed by 2 bases and J by 2 bases, 4 bases remained unmatched. The CDR3 protein is CAWSRTGLQETQYF. The CDR3 DNA reads TGTGCCTGGAGTCGGACAGGGTTGCAAGAGACCCAGTACTTC.

For this clone: At one boundary the junction diverges from the germline segment, which might be a read error. The chain combines TRBV29-1 with TRBJ2-1, with 12 bases identical to TRBD2. There are 12 residues in the CDR3. The V gene's germline CDR1 is SQVTM and CDR2 ANQGSEA. This CDR3 is CSVALAGGPLVF. The CDR3 nucleotides read TGCAGCGTTGCCCTAGCGGGAGGGCCTCTAGTCTTC.

V usage is TRBV27 and J usage is TRBJ2-3, with TRBD2 identical over 12 bases. The CDR3 is 16 residues long. Trimming took 6 bases from V and 6 from J; bases not matched to a gene: 10. Per the germline V gene, CDR1 is MNHEY and CDR2 is SMNVEV (reference sequence). CDR3 sequence (DNA): TGTGCCAGCAGCCAACTAGCGGGGGGTCTCGGGGATACGCAGTATTTT. Translating it yields CASSQLAGGLGDTQYF.

A few counts support this clone. V and J are TRBV4-1 and TRBJ1-5, with D possibly matching TRBD1 (5 bases). Germline V gene sequence: CDR1 MGHRA, CDR2 YSYEKL. The CDR3 has 16 amino acids. The ends were cut back, 1 base at V and 1 base at J, with 11 bases in the middle. The CDR3 DNA sequence: TGCGCCAGCAGCCAAGTACCGGGGGGGAGCAATCAGCCCCAGCATTTT. It translates to CASSQVPGGSNQPQHF.

The chain carries TRBV5-1 and TRBJ1-1, with a possible D match to TRBD1 (6 bases). The V end lost 4 bases, the J end lost 4 bases, and 20 bases lay between the germline ends. CDR3 length: 16 residues. CDR1 is SGHRS, CDR2 YFSETQ, per germline. CDR3 in amino acids: CASSLSGRGGGTEAFF. CDR3 nucleotides: TGCGCCAGCAGCCTAAGTGGAAGAGGGGGGGGCACTGAAGCTTTCTTT.

This clone was counted between two and nine times. The V and J genes are TRBV6-5 and TRBJ1-1, with a possible D match to TRBD1 (5 bases). V shed 2 bases and J shed 1 base, with 8 bases lying between them. Germline V gene data show CDR1 as MNHEY and CDR2 as SVGAGI. The CDR3 spans 14 residues. CDR3 loop: CASSYATGNTEAFF. The DNA for the CDR3 is TGTGCCAGCAGTTACGCCACAGGGAACACTGAAGCTTTCTTT.

This clone was picked up a small number of times. This CDR3 is CASSRLAGGSNEQFF. DNA for the CDR3: TGTGCCAGCAGTCGTCTAGCGGGAGGGTCTAATGAGCAGTTCTTC. The V and J genes are TRBV27 and TRBJ2-1; 12 positions match TRBD2. This CDR3 is 15 amino acids long. Germline V gives CDR1 MNHEY, CDR2 SMNVEV (reference sequence). The V gene end was trimmed by 5 bases and the J gene end by 7 bases; junction bases not matched to a gene: 6.

The chain uses TRBV30 and TRBJ2-3; tentatively, D is TRBD2 (5 bases). Germline CDR1 reads GTSNPN; CDR2 reads SVGIG (reference sequence). Trimming shortened V by 4 bases and J by 2 bases, and 22 bases separated the two germline ends. This CDR3 region has 17 residues. The CDR3, as DNA: TGTGCCTGGATCGTCCGCGAGGCGGGCCTTCCCACAGATACGCAGTATTTT. This gives the protein CAWIVREAGLPTDTQYF.

The CDR3 nucleotides are TGTGCCAGCAGCTTAGCGGCGGACTCCAACTACGAGCAGTACTTC. Translation: CASSLAADSNYEQYF. The chain links TRBV7-6 to TRBJ2-7, with a tentative D call TRBD2 (5 bases). V was clipped by 0 bases and J by 3 bases, with 12 bases between them. CDR3 length: 15 amino acids. The V gene's germline CDR1 is SGHVS and CDR2 FNYEAQ.

V and J are TRBV7-6 and TRBJ2-7; maybe TRBD1 (6 bases). V was cut by 1 base and J by 7 bases, with 14 bases left in between. Germline assignment: CDR1 SGHVS and CDR2 FNYEAQ. CDR3 length: 14 residues. CDR3 sequence: CASSLGSGVGEQYF. The CDR3 nucleotides are TGTGCCAGCAGCTTAGGATCAGGGGTGGGGGAGCAGTACTTC.

V is TRBV7-6 and J is TRBJ1-3; D gene ambiguous. Trimming removed 4 bases from V and 2 bases from J, with 9 bases in between. This CDR3 has 14 residues. Germline loops: CDR1 SGHVS, CDR2 FNYEAQ. The CDR3, as DNA: TGTGCCAGCAGCTGGGAGGGTACTGGAAACACCATATATTTT. Its translation: CASSWEGTGNTIYF.

CDR3 coding DNA: TGTGCCAGCAGCTTGAAGGGGTGGGAGCAGTACTTC. As protein: CASSLKGWEQYF. The chain has TRBV5-6 and TRBJ2-7; tentatively, D is TRBD1 (5 bases). This CDR3 is built from 12 residues. Germline values: CDR1 SGHDT, CDR2 YYEEEE. V dropped 1 base and J dropped 7 bases, with 9 bases sitting between them.

The chain carries TRBV28 and TRBJ2-5, with D perhaps matching TRBD1 (6 bases). V lost 8 bases and J lost 2, with 12 bases in between. Germline-derived CDR1 and CDR2 are MDHEN and SYDVKM. CDR3 length: 13 residues. The CDR3: CASGGPLQETQYF. CDR3 in DNA: TGTGCCAGCGGGGGCCCCTTACAAGAGACCCAGTACTTC.

This clone was seen a single time. The gene calls are TRBV6-1 and TRBJ2-1, with D possibly TRBD1 on 5 matching bases. The CDR3 loop spans 14 amino acids. V was cut by 6 bases and J by 6 bases, with 15 bases left in between. The germline V gene encodes CDR1 MNHNS and CDR2 SASEGT. CDR3 coding DNA: TGTGCCAGCAGGTTGGGGCAGCCGTCCAATGAGCAGTTCTTC. Protein product: CASRLGQPSNEQFF.

This chain joins TRBV5-1 and TRBJ2-3, with 9 positions matching TRBD2. Germline V gives CDR1 SGHRS, CDR2 YFSETQ. With V trimmed by 0 bases and J by 3 bases, 2 bases remained unmatched. The CDR3 consists of 15 residues. CDR3 amino acids: CASSLVSGSTDTQYF. CDR3 coding DNA: TGCGCCAGCAGCTTGGTTAGCGGGAGTACAGATACGCAGTATTTT.

The V call is TRBV28, the J call TRBJ2-1; unclear D gene. The germline CDR1 and CDR2 sequences are MDHEN and SYDVKM. V lost 4 bases and J 7 bases, leaving 5 bases between the germline ends. The CDR3 is 11 residues long. CDR3 bases: TGTGCCAGCAGTTCACTTAATGAGCAGTTCTTC. The encoded protein is CASSSLNEQFF.

The V call is TRBV4-3, the J call TRBJ1-2; 8 positions match TRBD1. In germline, CDR1 is LGHNA, CDR2 YSLEER. Losses at the gene ends were 4 bases for V and 6 bases for J; bases not matched to a gene: 10. The CDR3 consists of 15 residues. CDR3 sequence: CASSPTGQVLNGYTF. The DNA for the CDR3 is TGCGCCAGCAGCCCCACGGGACAGGTATTGAATGGCTACACCTTC.

V and J are TRBV28 and TRBJ1-2; unclear D gene. Germline CDR1 MDHEN, CDR2 SYDVKM. With 10 bases removed from V and 4 bases from J, the gap between germline ends came to 10 bases. CDR3 length: 11 amino acids. This CDR3 is CATHATYGYTF. The CDR3 DNA sequence: TGTGCCACCCATGCTACCTATGGCTACACCTTC.

The gene calls are TRBV2 and TRBJ2-5; 8 nucleotides line up with TRBD2. V lost 6 bases to trimming and J lost 4 bases; unmatched junction nucleotides: 7. This CDR3 region has 14 residues. The V gene's germline CDR1 is SNHLY and CDR2 FYNNEI. The CDR3 nucleotides are TGTGCCAGCAGGACGGGAGGGGGGGTAGAGACCCAGTACTTC. Protein: CASRTGGGVETQYF.

The V gene is TRBV28, the J gene TRBJ1-4; possibly TRBD1 for D (5 bases). The CDR3 has 15 residues. V dropped 6 bases and J dropped 7 bases, with 18 bases sitting between them. Germline-derived CDR1 and CDR2 are MDHEN and SYDVKM. CDR3: CASSGGRSYREKLFF. Here the CDR3 DNA reads TGTGCCAGCAGCGGGGGTAGGTCCTATCGTGAAAAACTGTTTTTT.

V gene TRBV2 combines with J gene TRBJ2-2; 10 bases fit TRBD1. The ends lost 8 bases at V and 3 bases at J; junction bases unmatched: 3. This CDR3 comprises 14 residues. The germline V gene has CDR1 SNHLY and CDR2 FYNNEI. CDR3 amino acids: CASADRGDTGELFF. Here the CDR3 DNA reads TGTGCCAGCGCGGACAGGGGGGACACCGGGGAGCTGTTTTTT.